These 19 T cell receptor beta chains were sequenced from one sample in a study of technical replicates of blood from a handful of donors. Clones were read by immunoSEQ multiplex PCR, and TCRdb kept only the in-frame ones, dropping some. The sample has about 87,000 clones, more than 85% seen once. What was sequenced was T cells isolated from PBMCs. These receptors were taken from a human donor in good health.

V and J are TRBV5-1 and TRBJ2-2; 9 bases agree with TRBD1. There are 15 residues in the CDR3. V lost 4 bases to trimming and J lost 7 bases; unmatched junction nucleotides: 8. Looked up from germline, CDR1 is SGHRS and CDR2 is YFSETQ. CDR3 in DNA: TGCGCCAGCAGCCCCGGGACAGGGAATGGCGGGGAGCTGTTTTTT. Protein product: CASSPGTGNGGELFF.

V and J are TRBV19 and TRBJ2-1; D gene ambiguous. The germline gives CDR1 LNHDA, CDR2 SQIVND (reference sequence). Trimming removed 3 bases at V and 7 bases at J, with 7 bases between. The CDR3 has 12 amino acids. This CDR3 reads CASSIFENEQFF. The CDR3 nucleotides are TGTGCCAGTAGTATTTTTGAGAATGAGCAGTTCTTC.

The chain is built from TRBV30 and TRBJ2-2; D not resolved. V was trimmed by 0 bases and J by 3 bases, leaving 8 bases between them. Germline V CDR1 and CDR2: GTSNPN, SVGIG (reference sequence). The CDR3 length is 14 residues. The CDR3 DNA reads as TGTGCCTGGAGTGTACGGCAGGACACCGGGGAGCTGTTTTTT. Its translation: CAWSVRQDTGELFF.

The chain combines TRBV28 with TRBJ2-7, with a tentative D call TRBD1 (6 bases). This CDR3 contains 13 residues. Germline V gene lookup returns CDR1 MDHEN and CDR2 SYDVKM. Trimming left V 4 bases short and J 0 bases short, with 7 bases between. The CDR3 here is CASSSDSSYEQYF. In DNA form, the CDR3 reads TGTGCCAGCAGTTCGGACAGCTCCTACGAGCAGTACTTC.

The chain carries TRBV9 and TRBJ2-1; 7 nucleotides match TRBD2. Germline V gene lookup returns CDR1 SGDLS and CDR2 YYNGEE. This CDR3 is built from 16 residues. V was pared by 3 bases and J by 2 bases, with 8 bases of the junction left unmatched. CDR3 sequence: CASSASKRDPYNEQFF. The CDR3 nucleotides read TGTGCCAGCAGCGCCAGTAAGCGGGACCCCTACAATGAGCAGTTCTTC.

Regarding this clone: A read error may account for a junction end that differs from germline. The chain combines TRBV2 with TRBJ1-2; possible D gene TRBD1, 6 bases. The CDR3 has 12 amino acids. Germline V gene data show CDR1 as SNHLY and CDR2 as FYNNEI. The chain's CDR3 is CASYRPGTRFAF. In DNA, the CDR3 is TGTGCCAGCTACCGCCCCGGGACAAGGTTCGCCTTC.

The chain joins TRBV27 to TRBJ1-5; the D gene is possibly TRBD1 (6 bases). Trimming took 6 bases from V and 1 from J, leaving 13 bases between them. Germline-derived CDR1 and CDR2 are MNHEY and SMNVEV (reference sequence). There are 15 residues in the CDR3. The CDR3 loop reads CASSPRGMSNQPQHF. In DNA form, the CDR3 reads TGTGCCAGCAGCCCCAGGGGTATGAGCAATCAGCCCCAGCATTTT.

The CDR3, as DNA: TGCGCCAGCAGCCAAGAATTCCAGGGGGGCTCCTACGAGCAGTACTTC. It encodes CASSQEFQGGSYEQYF. The chain joins TRBV4-1 to TRBJ2-7, with D possibly TRBD1 on 7 matching bases. Germline V gene data show CDR1 as MGHRA and CDR2 as YSYEKL. CDR3 size: 16 residues. With 0 bases removed from V and 0 bases from J, the gap between germline ends came to 12 bases.

V and J are TRBV14 and TRBJ1-1; D remains unclear. CDR1 is SGHDN and CDR2 is FVKESK in the germline V gene. Trimming stripped 1 base from V and 6 bases from J, with 15 bases between. This CDR3 contains 15 residues. The CDR3 nucleotides are TGTGCCAGCAGCCAAGTTCCGGGAGAGCTGTCTGAAGCTTTCTTT. This sequence encodes CASSQVPGELSEAFF.

The chain combines TRBV4-1 with TRBJ2-1; no clear D. Per the germline V gene, CDR1 is MGHRA and CDR2 is YSYEKL. CDR3 size: 13 residues. V lost 0 bases, J lost 6 bases, and 6 bases lay in between. The CDR3 nucleotides are TGCGCCAGCAGCCAAGACCCCATCAATGAGCAGTTCTTC. This sequence encodes CASSQDPINEQFF.

The chain uses TRBV7-9 and TRBJ2-7, with a possible D match to TRBD1 (5 bases). The CDR3 runs to 12 residues. The V end lost 5 bases, the J end lost 6 bases, and 11 bases lay between the germline ends. Germline CDR1 is SEHNR and CDR2 is FQNEAQ (reference sequence). In DNA form, the CDR3 reads TGTGCCAGCAGCCAAGGGGCCTCCGAGCAGTACTTC. As protein: CASSQGASEQYF.

The V and J genes are TRBV4-3 and TRBJ2-7; 12 positions match TRBD1. The germline V gene has CDR1 LGHNA and CDR2 YSLEER. This CDR3 is built from 15 residues. Trimming removed 4 bases from V and 3 bases from J; junction bases left unmatched: 4. The CDR3 reads CASSPGTGGNYEQYF. For the CDR3, the DNA is TGCGCCAGCAGCCCGGGGACAGGGGGCAACTACGAGCAGTACTTC.

The chain couples TRBV25-1 to TRBJ2-2; 7 bases align to TRBD1. Trimming at V came to 7 bases and at J to 3 bases, leaving 11 bases not matched to a gene. The germline gives CDR1 MGHDK, CDR2 SYGVNS. The length of the CDR3 is 16 residues. CDR3 protein: CASKSPSTGDTGELFF. The CDR3, as DNA: TGTGCCAGCAAGTCGCCTTCCACAGGGGACACCGGGGAGCTGTTTTTT.

The V and J genes are TRBV6-6 and TRBJ2-3; possibly TRBD1 for D (5 bases). Per germline, CDR1 MNHNY and CDR2 SVGAGI (reference sequence). The length of the CDR3 is 11 residues. Trimming pared 6 bases from V and 6 bases from J, leaving 7 bases between. This CDR3 reads CASRGADTQYF. The CDR3 DNA is TGTGCCAGCAGAGGGGCGGATACGCAGTATTTT.

This chain joins TRBV6-7 and TRBJ1-2; the D gene is possibly TRBD1 (5 bases). TRBV6-7 is sorted into the ORF group, with uncertain function. CDR3 size: 14 residues. V shed 7 bases and J shed 4 bases, with 16 bases lying between them. The DNA of the CDR3 is TGTGCCAGCAATAGGGGCACAGTCATCTATGGCTACACCTTC. It codes for CASNRGTVIYGYTF.

V and J are TRBV6-6 and TRBJ2-3, with 8 bases aligning to TRBD1. Germline V lookup: CDR1 MNHNY, CDR2 SVGAGI (reference sequence). The CDR3 covers 15 residues. V dropped 2 bases and J dropped 3; count of bases not matched to a gene: 4. CDR3 protein: CASSYQGARTDTQYF. The CDR3 nucleotides read TGTGCCAGCAGTTACCAGGGGGCGCGGACAGATACGCAGTATTTT.

The genes are TRBV27 and TRBJ2-1; TRBD1 matches 8 bases. With V trimmed by 1 base and J by 4 bases, 6 bases remained unmatched. Germline V lookup: CDR1 MNHEY, CDR2 SMNVEV (reference sequence). CDR3 length equals 16 residues. CDR3 loop: CASSLFGTGLYNEQFF. CDR3 DNA: TGTGCCAGCAGTTTATTCGGGACAGGCCTTTACAATGAGCAGTTCTTC.

CDR3 in DNA: TGTGCCAGTAAGGTGGAAGGACAGGGCTCCTACGAGCAGTACTTC. Its protein product is CASKVEGQGSYEQYF. The V call is TRBV19, the J call TRBJ2-7; 8 bases are shared with TRBD1. The germline V gene encodes CDR1 LNHDA and CDR2 SQIVND (reference sequence). V shed 7 bases and J 0 bases; nucleotides not matched to a gene: 8. This CDR3 region has 15 residues.

The rearrangement joins TRBV29-1 to TRBJ1-1; D remains unclear. The ends were cut back, 7 bases at V and 1 base at J, with 4 bases in the middle. In germline, CDR1 is SQVTM, CDR2 ANQGSEA. The CDR3 is 10 residues long. CDR3 nucleotides: TGCAGCGGAGGGAACACTGAAGCTTTCTTT. The encoded protein is CSGGNTEAFF.